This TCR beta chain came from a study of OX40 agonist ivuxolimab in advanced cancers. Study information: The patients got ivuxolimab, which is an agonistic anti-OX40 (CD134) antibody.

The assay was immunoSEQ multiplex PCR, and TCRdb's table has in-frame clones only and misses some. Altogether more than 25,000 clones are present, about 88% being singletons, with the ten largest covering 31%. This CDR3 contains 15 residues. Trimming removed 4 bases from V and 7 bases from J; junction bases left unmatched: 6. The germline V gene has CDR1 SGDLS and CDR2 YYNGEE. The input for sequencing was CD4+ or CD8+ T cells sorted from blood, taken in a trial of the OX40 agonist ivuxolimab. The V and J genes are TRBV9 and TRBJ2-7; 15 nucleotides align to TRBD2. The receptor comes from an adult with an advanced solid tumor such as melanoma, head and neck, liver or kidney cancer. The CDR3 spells CASSRTSGRVEEQYF. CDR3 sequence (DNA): TGTGCCAGCAGCAGGACTAGCGGGAGGGTAGAGGAGCAGTACTTC.